This is a list of T cell receptor beta chains from one sample in a study of response to subunit inactivated influenza vaccine. TCRdb redid the calling of the RT-PCR reads with MiXCR, one entry per CDR3 protein. The sample comprises roughly 700,000 distinct CDR3 sequences, less than 20% of which are singletons, and around a tenth rests with the top ten. The sequences come from PBMCs from blood, collected 11 to 12 days after vaccination. The receptors originated from a man aged 50 or older who received an inactivated influenza vaccine. Both conserved end residues are part of each CDR3. A D gene is named only where the DNA matches it firmly. Clone sizes are given selectively: once, few, many, or a class where the clone is expanded.

v_call,clone_size,d_call,j_call,cdr3_aa,cdr3_nt
TRBV4-1,.,TRBD2,TRBJ2-7,CASSPRGASGGDYEQYF,TGCGCCAGCAGCCCTCGCGGAGCTAGCGGGGGGGACTACGAGCAGTACTTC
TRBV18,.,.,TRBJ1-4,CASSPLVSATNEKLFF,TGTGCCAGCTCACCTCTCGTTTCCGCAACTAATGAAAAACTGTTTTTT
TRBV6-1,few,TRBD2,TRBJ2-5,CASSEFVSSGGNKETQYF,TGTGCCAGCAGTGAATTCGTCTCTAGCGGGGGAAACAAAGAGACCCAGTACTTC
TRBV10-3,.,.,TRBJ2-1,CAISFGWRDNEQFF,TGTGCCATCAGTTTTGGATGGCGCGACAATGAGCAGTTCTTC
TRBV5-1,.,TRBD1,TRBJ2-7,CASSGMGRDRAYEQYF,TGCGCCAGCAGCGGAATGGGACGGGACAGAGCCTACGAGCAGTACTTC
TRBV10-3,few,TRBD2,TRBJ2-5,CAISDLAGETQYF,TGTGCCATCAGTGATCTAGCGGGAGAGACCCAGTACTTC
TRBV25-1,.,TRBD1,TRBJ2-7,CASRGTVPSYEQYF,TGTGCCAGCAGGGGGACAGTGCCTAGCTACGAGCAGTACTTC
TRBV20-1,.,TRBD2,TRBJ2-7,CSASPSGTRGYEQYF,TGCAGTGCTAGCCCTTCCGGGACTAGAGGCTACGAGCAGTACTTC
TRBV12-3/TRBV12-4,few,.,TRBJ2-2,CASSRPERRTGELFF,TGTGCCAGCAGTCGTCCTGAGAGGCGCACCGGGGAGCTGTTTTTT
TRBV9,.,.,TRBJ1-3,CASSVGDHSENTIYF,TGTGCCAGCAGCGTAGGAGACCACTCTGAAAACACCATATATTTT
TRBV20-1,few,.,TRBJ1-1,CSATPAGTEAFF,TGCAGTGCTACGCCAGCGGGTACTGAAGCTTTCTTT
TRBV4-1,.,.,TRBJ1-4,CASSQDPFGGKLFF,TGCGCCAGCAGCCAGGACCCGTTCGGGGGAAAACTGTTTTTT
TRBV6-1,few,.,TRBJ1-1,CASRREGVLNTEAFF,TGTGCCAGCAGGAGGGAAGGTGTCCTTAACACTGAAGCTTTCTTT
TRBV10-3,.,.,TRBJ2-7,CAISGGDEGSYEQYF,TGTGCCATCAGTGGGGGGGACGAGGGTTCCTACGAGCAGTACTTC
TRBV29-1,few,.,TRBJ2-1,CSVVYLDYNEQFF,TGCAGCGTTGTCTACCTAGATTACAATGAGCAGTTCTTC
TRBV20-1,few,.,TRBJ2-3,CSARPFPSALPDTQYF,TGCAGTGCTAGACCGTTTCCTAGCGCTTTACCAGATACGCAGTATTTT
TRBV10-3,few,.,TRBJ2-3,CAISVGHPGTDTQYF,TGTGCCATCAGTGTAGGGCACCCTGGAACAGATACGCAGTATTTT
TRBV6-5,few,TRBD1,TRBJ1-5,CASSFETGGLYSNQPQHF,TGTGCCAGCAGTTTCGAAACAGGGGGCCTTTATAGCAATCAGCCCCAGCATTTT
TRBV10-3,many,.,TRBJ2-1,CAISESGGGAYNEQFF,TGTGCCATCAGTGAGTCGGGAGGGGGGGCATACAATGAGCAGTTCTTC
TRBV10-3,.,TRBD2,TRBJ2-1,CAMGTRSYEQFF,TGTGCCATGGGGACTAGGTCCTATGAGCAGTTCTTC
TRBV20-1,.,.,TRBJ2-7,CSARAGTAYEQYF,TGCAGTGCTAGAGCCGGCACCGCCTACGAGCAGTACTTC
TRBV4-1,.,TRBD1,TRBJ2-1,CASSPRGQGARNEQFF,TGCGCCAGCAGCCCAAGGGGACAGGGGGCGCGCAATGAGCAGTTCTTC
TRBV6-2/TRBV6-3,few,TRBD2,TRBJ2-1,CASSSALAGAYNEQFF,TGTGCCAGCAGTTCGGCACTAGCGGGGGCCTACAATGAGCAGTTCTTC
TRBV7-2,few,.,TRBJ2-3,CASSTLRLDTQYF,TGTGCCAGCAGCACGCTGAGGCTAGATACGCAGTATTTT
TRBV4-1,.,.,TRBJ2-1,CASSPVGFMTRINEQFF,TGCGCCAGCAGCCCTGTTGGGTTTATGACTCGGATCAATGAGCAGTTCTTC
TRBV6-1,.,.,TRBJ1-1,CASSDDRKWGTEAFF,TGTGCCAGCAGTGACGATCGAAAGTGGGGTACTGAAGCTTTCTTT
TRBV4-1,few,.,TRBJ2-7,CASSQVHGAYEQYF,TGCGCCAGCAGCCAAGTCCACGGTGCCTACGAGCAGTACTTC
TRBV28,.,TRBD2,TRBJ2-3,CASSPLTGGTTDTQYF,TGTGCCAGCAGCCCCCTTACGGGGGGGACCACAGATACGCAGTATTTT
TRBV15,many,.,TRBJ2-1,CATSSLPGTGTNEQFF,TGTGCCACCAGCAGTCTACCCGGGACGGGGACGAATGAGCAGTTCTTC
TRBV19,few,.,TRBJ2-7,CASSLIHSARGHLYEQYF,TGTGCCAGTAGCCTTATCCACTCAGCCCGGGGCCACCTCTACGAGCAGTACTTC
TRBV3-1,few,TRBD2,TRBJ2-7,CASSHGREEYF,TGTGCCAGCAGCCACGGACGGGAGGAGTACTTC
TRBV28,.,.,TRBJ1-2,CASLSRDEVYGYTF,TGTGCCAGCCTATCCCGGGACGAGGTCTATGGCTACACCTTC
TRBV12-3/TRBV12-4,few,.,TRBJ2-7,CASRLGRAQYF,TGTGCCAGCAGATTGGGCAGGGCTCAGTACTTC
TRBV7-2,.,.,TRBJ2-7,CASSWDIYEQYF,TGTGCCAGCAGCTGGGACATCTACGAGCAGTACTTC
TRBV6-5,.,.,TRBJ1-1,CASSYYRPGDTEAFF,TGTGCCAGCAGTTATTATCGCCCGGGGGACACTGAAGCTTTCTTT
TRBV24-1,.,TRBD1,TRBJ2-7,CATSDPRTGSLEQYF,TGTGCCACCAGTGACCCCCGGACAGGGAGTTTGGAGCAGTACTTC
TRBV19,few,TRBD1,TRBJ1-1,CASSSRDSRSEAFF,TGTGCCAGTAGTTCCCGGGACAGCCGGTCGGAAGCTTTCTTT
TRBV29-1,once,.,TRBJ1-2,CSVEYQGGGGYTF,TGCAGCGTTGAATACCAGGGCGGGGGTGGCTACACCTTC
TRBV7-8,few,TRBD1,TRBJ1-1,CASSMGQGPTEAFF,TGTGCCAGCAGCATGGGACAGGGTCCGACTGAAGCTTTCTTT
TRBV9,few,.,TRBJ2-5,CASSRLSGQETQYF,TGTGCCAGCAGCCGACTCAGCGGACAAGAGACCCAGTACTTC
TRBV23-1,few,TRBD2,TRBJ2-7,CASSPPAGANYEQYF,TGCGCCAGCAGTCCCCCAGCGGGGGCGAACTACGAGCAGTACTTC
TRBV7-9,.,TRBD2,TRBJ2-3,CASSLPLAGSLDTQYF,TGTGCCAGCAGCTTACCCCTAGCGGGATCTCTAGATACGCAGTATTTT
TRBV5-5,few,TRBD1,TRBJ2-1,CASSLEDRGNYNEQFF,TGTGCCAGCAGCTTGGAGGACAGGGGGAACTACAATGAGCAGTTCTTC
TRBV10-3,.,TRBD1,TRBJ1-4,CAISEGQTGAASNEKLFF,TGTGCCATCAGTGAGGGCCAGACAGGGGCCGCCAGTAATGAAAAACTGTTTTTT
TRBV28,.,TRBD1,TRBJ1-6,CASARTGYGPLHF,TGTGCCAGCGCAAGGACAGGTTATGGTCCCCTCCACTTT
TRBV7-2,few,.,TRBJ1-2,CASSLDSASNYGYTF,TGTGCCAGCAGCTTAGACAGCGCGTCTAACTATGGCTACACCTTC